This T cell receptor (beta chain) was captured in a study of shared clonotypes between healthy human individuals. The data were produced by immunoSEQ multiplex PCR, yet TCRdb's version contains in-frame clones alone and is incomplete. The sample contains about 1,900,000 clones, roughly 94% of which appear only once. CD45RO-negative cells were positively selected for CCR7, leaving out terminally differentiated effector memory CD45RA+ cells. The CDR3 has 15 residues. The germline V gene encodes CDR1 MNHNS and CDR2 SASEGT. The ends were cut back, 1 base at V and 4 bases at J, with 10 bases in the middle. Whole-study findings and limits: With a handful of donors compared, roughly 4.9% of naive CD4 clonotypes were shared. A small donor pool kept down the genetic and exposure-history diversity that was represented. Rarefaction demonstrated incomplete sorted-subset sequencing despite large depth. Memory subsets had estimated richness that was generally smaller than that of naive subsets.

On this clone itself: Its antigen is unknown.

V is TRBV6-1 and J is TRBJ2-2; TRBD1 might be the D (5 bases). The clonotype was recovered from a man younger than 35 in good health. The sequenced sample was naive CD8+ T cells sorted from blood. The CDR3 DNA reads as TGTGCCAGCAGTGAAGTATACAGGCCCACCGGGGAGCTGTTTTTT. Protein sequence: CASSEVYRPTGELFF.